The entry below gives a single T cell receptor (beta chain) sequence along with its context. No antigen is known for it. This entry is derived from a study of shared clonotypes between healthy human individuals. Overall study results and limits: It was observed that about 5% of naive CD4 clonotypes were shared across several donors. Non-shared clonotypes had lower generation probabilities than those shared by all four donors.

The CDR3 length is 17 residues. Germline V gives CDR1 LGHNA, CDR2 YSLEER. Trimming shortened V by 1 base and J by 3 bases, and 15 bases separated the two germline ends. TCRdb keeps only in-frame clones here, not all; method: immunoSEQ multiplex PCR. Of roughly 1 million clones detected, approximately 80% appear once; the ten largest clones hold around 0.47%. The specimen sequenced was memory CD4+ T cells from PBMCs. Subset: CD45RA-negative fraction. The chain links TRBV4-3 to TRBJ1-4; the D gene is possibly TRBD1 (5 bases). The sequence came from a man aged 18-30 years in good health. Some clones in this sample may be carry-over from other donors' samples. This CDR3 is CASSQGDPRTANEKLFF. In DNA, the CDR3 is TGCGCCAGCAGCCAAGGGGACCCCAGGACGGCTAATGAAAAACTGTTTTTT.